This T cell receptor (beta chain) comes out of a study of blood T cell repertoires in COVID-19. For the study at large: Whether acute or convalescent, the COVID-19 samples came from the United States, Italy and Spain. PBMCs, B-cell-depleted T cells, or T cells were the source of the cDNA or gDNA that made up the material.

Original processing methods: Using reference gene primer amplification, nucleated cell counts were estimated. Data came from immunoSEQ multiplex PCR; TCRdb stores just in-frame clones and leaves some out. That table is the source of V, J and clone size, and D and trimming were worked out from the DNA. The table has tens of thousands of clones, roughly 85% seen once. The source is a man in his forties with acute or convalescent COVID-19. Sample: peripheral blood.

DNA of the CDR3: TGTGCCAGCAGTGGGGGGGACGGTTATCAGCCCCAGCATTTT. Residues: CASSGGDGYQPQHF. The chain links TRBV2 to TRBJ1-5; weak D call: TRBD1 (5 bases). Germline-derived CDR1 and CDR2 are SNHLY and FYNNEI. Trimming left V 4 bases short and J 5 bases short, with 12 bases between. The CDR3 covers 14 residues.